These 3 T cell receptor beta chains were sequenced from one sample in a study of shared clonotypes between healthy human individuals. TCRdb's table, derived via immunoSEQ multiplex PCR, lists solely in-frame clones and lacks some. Among nearly 1 million clones listed, approximately 80% were seen once. Sequenced material: memory CD4+ T cells sorted from blood. Subset noted: CD45RA-negative fraction. The receptors derive from a man between 18 and 35 years old in good health.

This chain links TRBV11-1 with TRBJ2-5; D is perhaps TRBD1 (6 bases). The germline V gene encodes CDR1 SGHAT and CDR2 FQDESV (reference sequence). This CDR3 is built from 14 residues. Trimming cost V 2 bases and J 5 bases, with 12 bases left between them. CDR3 sequence: CASSLNRVTETQYF. DNA of the CDR3: TGTGCCAGCAGCTTAAACAGGGTGACTGAGACCCAGTACTTC.

At least ten counts were recorded for this clone. Other nucleotide sequences from this sample produce the same CDR3. The chain links TRBV2 to TRBJ1-1; no reliable D call. Trimming removed 4 bases from V and 3 bases from J, with 3 bases in between. Per germline, CDR1 SNHLY and CDR2 FYNNEI. CDR3 size: 11 residues. CDR3 region: CASSVDTEAFF. Written as DNA, the CDR3 is TGTGCCAGCAGTGTCGACACTGAAGCTTTCTTT.

This clone was observed once. This chain links TRBV10-3 with TRBJ2-5; D remains unclear. Looked up from germline, CDR1 is ENHRY and CDR2 is SYGVKD. The V and J ends lost 6 bases and 5 bases respectively, with 13 bases between them. The CDR3 has 13 amino acids. Written as DNA, the CDR3 is TGTGCCATCAGGCCGGGCACAGCGGAGACCCAGTACTTC. Translating gives CAIRPGTAETQYF.